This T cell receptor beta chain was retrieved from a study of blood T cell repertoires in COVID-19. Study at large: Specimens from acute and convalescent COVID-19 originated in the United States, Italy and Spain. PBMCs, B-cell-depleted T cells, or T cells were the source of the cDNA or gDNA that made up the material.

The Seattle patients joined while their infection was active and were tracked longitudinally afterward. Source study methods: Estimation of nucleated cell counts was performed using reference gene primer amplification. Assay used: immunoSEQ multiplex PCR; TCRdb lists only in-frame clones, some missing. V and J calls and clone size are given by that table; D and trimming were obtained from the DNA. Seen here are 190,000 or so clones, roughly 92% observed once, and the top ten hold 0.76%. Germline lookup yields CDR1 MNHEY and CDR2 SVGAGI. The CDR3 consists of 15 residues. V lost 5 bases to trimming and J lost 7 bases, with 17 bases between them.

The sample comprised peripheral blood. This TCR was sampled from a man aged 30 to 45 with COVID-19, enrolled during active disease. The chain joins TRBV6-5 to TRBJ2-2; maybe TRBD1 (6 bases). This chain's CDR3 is CASSPQTGSDGELFF. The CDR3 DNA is TGTGCCAGCAGTCCCCAGACAGGATCGGACGGGGAGCTGTTTTTT.